This T cell receptor beta chain is from a study of blood T cell repertoires in COVID-19. On the study more broadly: COVID-19 samples from acute and convalescent phases originated in the United States, Italy and Spain. T cells, B-cell-depleted T cells, or PBMCs supplied cDNA or gDNA.

Looked up from germline, CDR1 is MNHEY and CDR2 is SVGAGI. V lost 6 bases and J lost 7, with 18 bases in between. The CDR3 has 14 amino acids. Study processing details: Amplified reference gene primers provided the basis for estimating nucleated cell counts. The protocol was immunoSEQ multiplex PCR, while the TCRdb copy is restricted to in-frame clones and leaves out a portion. D and trimming come from the DNA, and the V and J calls and clone size come from that table. The table shows a few hundred thousand clones, with around 89% occurring only once. Sequencing used peripheral blood. This TCR was recovered from a woman in her 50s with active or convalescent COVID-19. The rearrangement links TRBV6-5 to TRBJ1-2, with D perhaps matching TRBD1 (5 bases). CDR3 sequence reads: CASSPWRGLGGYTF. Written as DNA, the CDR3 is TGTGCCAGCAGCCCCTGGCGGGGGTTAGGTGGCTACACCTTC.